This entry features one T cell receptor beta chain sequence. The sample comes from a study of shared clonotypes between healthy human individuals. This CDR3 contains 13 residues. Germline V gives CDR1 SGHAT, CDR2 FQNNGV. Trimming left V 3 bases short and J 4 bases short, with 8 bases between. Clones were sequenced by immunoSEQ multiplex PCR, and TCRdb holds only the in-frame ones, with some missing. Among hundreds of thousands of clones listed, around three quarters were seen once. This receptor was identified in a woman aged 35 to 49 in good health. Some clones in this sample may be carry-over from other donors' samples. Sequencing was performed on PBMCs. The chain couples TRBV11-2 to TRBJ2-3; unclear D gene. Written as DNA, the CDR3 is TGTGCCAGCAGCTTCAGTCCCGCAGATACGCAGTATTTT. Translating it yields CASSFSPADTQYF.